This TCR beta chain is drawn from a study of blood T cell repertoires in COVID-19. Turning to the study itself: COVID-19 samples from acute and convalescent phases originated in the United States, Italy and Spain.

The assay was immunoSEQ multiplex PCR, and TCRdb's table has in-frame clones only and misses some. The table lists about 220,000 clones, about 90% of them singletons. Sequenced material: peripheral blood. This receptor was identified in a man aged 35 to 55 with active or convalescent COVID-19.

Written as DNA, the CDR3 is TGTGCCAGCAGTCCAGGCGGGAGGGCCGGTGAGCAGTTCTTC. Translating gives CASSPGGRAGEQFF. V usage is TRBV28 and J usage is TRBJ2-1; 9 positions match TRBD2. From germline, CDR1 is MDHEN and CDR2 SYDVKM. After removal of 5 bases from V and 9 bases from J, the junction contained 8 bases not matched to a gene. The CDR3 has 14 amino acids.